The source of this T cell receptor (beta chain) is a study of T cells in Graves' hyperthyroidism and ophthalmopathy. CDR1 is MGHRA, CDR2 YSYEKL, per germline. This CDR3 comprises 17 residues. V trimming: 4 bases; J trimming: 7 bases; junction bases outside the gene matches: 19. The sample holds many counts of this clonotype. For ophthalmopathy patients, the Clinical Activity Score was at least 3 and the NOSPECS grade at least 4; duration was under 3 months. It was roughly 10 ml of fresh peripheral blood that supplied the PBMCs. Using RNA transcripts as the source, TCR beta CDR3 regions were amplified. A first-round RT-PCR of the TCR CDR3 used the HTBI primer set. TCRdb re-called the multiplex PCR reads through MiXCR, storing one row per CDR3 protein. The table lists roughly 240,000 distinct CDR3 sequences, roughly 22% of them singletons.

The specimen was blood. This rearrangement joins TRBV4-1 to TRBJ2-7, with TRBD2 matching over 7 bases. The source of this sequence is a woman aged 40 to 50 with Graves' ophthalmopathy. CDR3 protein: CASSREGLREATGEQYF. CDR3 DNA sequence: TGCGCCAGCAGCCGAGAGGGGCTACGGGAGGCTACGGGGGAGCAGTACTTC.